This T cell receptor beta chain came from a study of blood T cell repertoires in COVID-19. Whole-study context: Sites in the United States, Italy and Spain provided acute and convalescent COVID-19 samples.

The participants were between about 18 and 100 years old and came from under 25 US areas. This clone showed up just once. Trimming cost V 5 bases and J 4 bases, with 12 bases left between them. The V gene's germline CDR1 is LNHDA and CDR2 SQIVND (reference sequence). The CDR3 contains 14 residues. Per the authors' pipeline: Estimation of nucleated cell counts was performed using reference gene primer amplification. Sequenced by immunoSEQ multiplex PCR; TCRdb stores in-frame clones only, minus some. V and J calls and clone size follow that table, whereas D and trimming were derived from the DNA. The sample contains some 270,000 clones, 70% to 90% of which appear only once.

The genes are TRBV19 and TRBJ2-1, with D tentatively TRBD1 (5 bases). The sequence derives from a woman in her 30s who had recovered from COVID-19. The sequenced sample was PBMCs or T cells enriched from blood (not recorded which). CDR3 region: CASSDSLIYNEQFF. The CDR3 DNA sequence: TGTGCCAGTAGTGACAGTTTAATTTACAATGAGCAGTTCTTC.